These 32 T cell receptor beta chains originate from one sample sequenced in a study of T cells in Graves' hyperthyroidism and ophthalmopathy. Amplification of TCR beta CDR3 regions used RNA as the template. During a first-round RT-PCR of the TCR CDR3, the HTBI primer set was used. In TCRdb, the multiplex PCR reads were re-called with MiXCR into one record per CDR3 protein. The sample shows some 500,000 distinct CDR3 sequences, approximately 24% of them seen only once. The specimen sequenced was blood. The receptors stem from a woman younger than 45 with Graves' ophthalmopathy.

This clonotype has a count of ten or more. The rearrangement links TRBV20-1 to TRBJ2-7; 11 nucleotides line up with TRBD1. Germline V gene sequence: CDR1 DFQATT, CDR2 SNEGSKA (reference sequence). The V segment lost 3 bases and the J segment 4 bases; nucleotides outside the gene matches: 5. The CDR3 has 14 amino acids. The DNA for the CDR3 is TGCAGTGCTAGTAGGGACAGGGGGGCTTACGAGCAGTACTTC. Protein product: CSASRDRGAYEQYF.

The table lists this clonotype with a few counts. The rearrangement uses TRBV25-1 and TRBJ1-5; D may be TRBD1 (6 bases). CDR1 is MGHDK, CDR2 SYGVNS, per germline. V shed 5 bases and J shed 6 bases, with 14 bases lying between them. There are 14 residues in the CDR3. The CDR3 region has the DNA TGTGCCAGCAGTCCCGGACAGAACAGTCAGCCCCAGCATTTT. Translated: CASSPGQNSQPQHF.

This clonotype was observed many times. The chain has TRBV2 and TRBJ1-1, with TRBD1 identical over 8 bases. The V gene's germline CDR1 is SNHLY and CDR2 FYNNEI. The CDR3 has 13 residues. V gave up 11 bases and J gave up 4 bases; unmatched junction bases: 9. The CDR3 protein is CAGQQGGGTEAFF. The CDR3 nucleotides are TGTGCCGGCCAACAGGGGGGGGGCACTGAAGCTTTCTTT.

In this sample, this clonotype turned up many times. The rearrangement uses TRBV7-2 and TRBJ1-2; a weak D match, TRBD1 (6 bases). Germline CDR1 SGHTA, CDR2 FQGNSA. The CDR3 length is 14 residues. V was clipped by 2 bases and J by 4 bases, with 11 bases between them. The CDR3 loop reads CASSLNRETYGYTF. The DNA for the CDR3 is TGTGCCAGCAGCTTAAACAGGGAGACCTATGGCTACACCTTC.

This clonotype was counted only a few times. V usage is TRBV20-1 and J usage is TRBJ2-2, with D possibly being TRBD1 (6 bases). The germline gives CDR1 DFQATT, CDR2 SNEGSKA (reference sequence). Deletions cut 1 base from V and 1 base from J, with 13 bases between. There are 16 residues in the CDR3. The CDR3 protein is CSARVLGDKNTGELFF. In nucleotides, the CDR3 is TGCAGTGCTAGAGTTTTGGGGGACAAGAACACCGGGGAGCTGTTTTTT.

A few counts support this clonotype. The chain has TRBV7-8 and TRBJ2-7; the match to TRBD1 covers 7 bases. This CDR3 contains 14 residues. CDR1 SGHVS and CDR2 FQNEAQ come from the germline V gene. J gave up 6 bases and V 5 bases, and 10 bases lay outside the gene matches. CDR3 DNA: TGTGCCAGCAGCACCCAGACAGGGCAAGCCGAGCAGTACTTC. It is translated as CASSTQTGQAEQYF. The full variable domain, its missing parts supplied by reference TRBV7-8 and TRBJ2-7, is GAGVSQSPRYKVAKRGQDVALRCDPISGHVSLFWYQQALGQGPEFLTYFQNEAQLDKSGLPSDRFFAERPEGSVSTLKIQRTQQEDSAVYLCASSTQTGQAEQYFGPGTRLTVT.

This clonotype was counted ten times or more. The rearrangement joins TRBV6-5 to TRBJ2-5, with a weak D call TRBD2 (5 bases). The V gene's germline CDR1 is MNHEY and CDR2 SVGAGI. The CDR3 length is 16 residues. V gave up 0 bases and J gave up 6 bases, with 17 bases separating them. In DNA form, the CDR3 reads TGTGCCAGCAGTTACTCGATCGGCCTAGCCCTTCAGACCCAGTACTTC. This encodes CASSYSIGLALQTQYF.

V is TRBV20-1 and J is TRBJ2-7, with 9 bases identical to TRBD1. CDR3 length equals 13 residues. V shed 6 bases and J 3 bases; nucleotides not matched to a gene: 6. In germline, CDR1 is DFQATT, CDR2 SNEGSKA (reference sequence). The CDR3 bases are TGCAGTGCGGGGACAGGGAATTTCTACGAGCAGTACTTC. Translation gives CSAGTGNFYEQYF.

This clonotype was picked up many times. The chain couples TRBV6-1 to TRBJ2-3; D remains ambiguous. The germline CDR1 and CDR2 sequences are MNHNS and SASEGT. Trimming removed 8 bases at V and 2 bases at J, with 11 bases between. The CDR3 is 13 residues long. CDR3 coding DNA: TGTGCCAGCTGGCTACCTAACACAGATACGCAGTATTTT. Its translation is CASWLPNTDTQYF.

This clonotype was detected only once. The chain is built from TRBV6-5 and TRBJ1-2; 7 nucleotides line up with TRBD1. Looked up from germline, CDR1 is MNHEY and CDR2 is SVGAGI. The CDR3 is 16 residues long. V trimming: 4 bases; J trimming: 3 bases; junction bases outside the gene matches: 11. The CDR3, as DNA: TGTGCCAGCAGTTCCTACGACAGGGTAAAGGACTATGGCTACACCTTC. It yields the protein CASSSYDRVKDYGYTF.

This clonotype was found many times. The rearrangement uses TRBV7-2 and TRBJ2-7, with 8 bases fitting TRBD1. The CDR3 has 13 amino acids. The V gene's germline CDR1 is SGHTA and CDR2 FQGNSA. V was pared by 3 bases and J by 6 bases, with 4 bases of the junction left unmatched. The CDR3 DNA reads as TGTGCCAGCAGCTTCGAACAGGGGGTCGAGCAGTACTTC. Encoded protein: CASSFEQGVEQYF.

In regard to this clonotype: A much more abundant neighbour one base away suggests this may be a read error. The V gene is TRBV11-2, the J gene TRBJ2-3; D is undetermined. V was shortened by 5 bases and J by 0 bases, with 6 bases between the two germline ends. This CDR3 has 13 residues. In germline, CDR1 is SGHAT, CDR2 FQNNGV. Here the CDR3 reads CASSASSTDTQYF. CDR3 nucleotides: TGTGCCAGCAGCGCCTCTAGCACAGATACGCAGTATTTT.

Only a few counts were recorded for this clonotype. The rearrangement joins TRBV12-3 or TRBV12-4 to TRBJ2-7, with TRBD1 as a possible D gene (6 bases). Trimming took 7 bases from V and 3 from J, leaving 16 bases between them. There are 14 residues in the CDR3. CDR3 bases: TGTGCCAGCAACCATGGGGGACAAAACTACGAGCAGTACTTC. This translates into CASNHGGQNYEQYF.

V gene TRBV6-1 combines with J gene TRBJ1-5, with TRBD1 matching over 9 bases. Germline values: CDR1 MNHNS, CDR2 SASEGT. This CDR3 is built from 14 residues. V gave up 6 bases and J gave up 8 bases; unmatched junction bases: 8. CDR3 coding DNA: TGTGCCAGCAGGGGGACAGGGCTGATGGAGCCCCAGCATTTT. The encoded protein is CASRGTGLMEPQHF.

The table lists this clonotype with many counts. The junction differs from germline at one of its ends, possibly a read error. This sequence joins TRBV7-2 and TRBJ1-1; the D is unclear. The CDR3 has 14 amino acids. Germline CDR1 SGHTA, CDR2 FQGNSA. The CDR3 loop is CANSLAAGNTEAFF. CDR3 nucleotide sequence: TGTGCCAACAGCTTAGCGGCCGGGAATACTGAAGCTTTCTTT.

Many counts were recorded for this clonotype. This rearrangement joins TRBV24-1 to TRBJ2-2; 7 nucleotides agree with TRBD2. This CDR3 spans 14 amino acids. The V gene's germline CDR1 is KGHDR and CDR2 SFDVKD. With 3 bases clipped from V and 6 bases from J, the junction kept 3 bases outside the gene matches. The CDR3 loop reads CATSDGGLAGELFF. DNA for the CDR3: TGTGCCACCAGTGATGGTGGACTAGCCGGGGAGCTGTTTTTT.

This clonotype was picked up many times. V gene TRBV10-3 combines with J gene TRBJ2-7, with 9 bases identical to TRBD1. The germline gives CDR1 ENHRY, CDR2 SYGVKD. This CDR3 region has 14 residues. Trimming cost V 6 bases and J 5 bases; bases outside gene matches: 8. In nucleotides, the CDR3 is TGTGCCATCAGCGGCGGGACAGGGAGGGACGAGCAGTACTTC. This sequence encodes CAISGGTGRDEQYF.

The chain carries TRBV5-1 and TRBJ2-5; D is possibly TRBD1 or TRBD2 (5 bases each). The CDR3 runs to 15 residues. Trimming removed 4 bases at V and 3 bases at J, with 16 bases between. Germline V gene lookup returns CDR1 SGHRS and CDR2 YFSETQ. For the CDR3, the DNA is TGCGCCAGCAGCATCACCGGGACGGACAAAGAGACCCAGTACTTC. As protein: CASSITGTDKETQYF.

This clonotype showed up just a few times. This chain uses TRBV20-1 with TRBJ2-7; 8 bases agree with TRBD1. The CDR3 sequence is 13 residues long. Germline assignment: CDR1 DFQATT and CDR2 SNEGSKA (reference sequence). V lost 6 bases, J lost 3 bases, and 7 bases stayed unmatched. The CDR3 region has the DNA TGCAGTGCCCCTCGGACAGGGCACTACGAGCAGTACTTC. Translated: CSAPRTGHYEQYF.

Regarding this clonotype: One end of the junction does not line up with germline, which may come from a read error. The chain is built from TRBV12-3 or TRBV12-4 and TRBJ2-5; D is uncertain. The CDR3 is made up of 15 amino acids. This CDR3 reads CATSSGTIIQETQYF. The CDR3 DNA reads as TGTGCCACCAGTTCCGGAACAATCATTCAAGAGACCCAGTACTTC.

There are many counts of this clonotype. V gene TRBV2 combines with J gene TRBJ1-5; D is perhaps TRBD1 (5 bases). The germline V and J ends were trimmed by 7 bases and 1 base, with 14 bases remaining between them. This CDR3 spans 15 amino acids. Germline V gives CDR1 SNHLY, CDR2 FYNNEI. This chain's CDR3 is CASTRGGDSNQPQHF. In nucleotides, the CDR3 is TGTGCCAGCACCCGGGGGGGGGACAGCAATCAGCCCCAGCATTTT. The entire variable domain, with the rest obtained from reference TRBV2 and TRBJ1-5, is as follows: EPEVTQTPSHQVTQMGQEVILRCVPISNHLYFYWYRQILGQKVEFLVSFYNNEISEKSEIFDDQFSVERPDGSNFTLKIRSTKLEDSAMYFCASTRGGDSNQPQHFGDGTRLSIL.

Many counts were recorded for this clonotype. V gene TRBV11-2 combines with J gene TRBJ2-7, with 10 bases lining up with TRBD1. V was clipped by 0 bases and J by 5 bases; unmatched bases: 4. Germline V gives CDR1 SGHAT, CDR2 FQNNGV. This CDR3 comprises 15 residues. The CDR3 region is CASSLEGGQGNEQYF. Here the CDR3 DNA reads TGTGCCAGCAGCTTAGAGGGGGGACAGGGGAACGAGCAGTACTTC. The full variable domain, rest sourced from reference TRBV11-2 and TRBJ2-7, is EAGVAQSPRYKIIEKRQSVAFWCNPISGHATLYWYQQILGQGPKLLIQFQNNGVVDDSQLPKDRFSAERLKGVDSTLKIQPAKLEDSAVYLCASSLEGGQGNEQYFGPGTRLTVT.

This clonotype has a count of ten or more. The chain is built from TRBV20-1 and TRBJ1-3, with no clear D. CDR3 length: 14 amino acids. Trimming stripped 3 bases from V and 4 bases from J, with 13 bases between. Germline V gene lookup returns CDR1 DFQATT and CDR2 SNEGSKA (reference sequence). CDR3 amino acids: CSARAPDRGNTIYF. CDR3 sequence (DNA): TGCAGTGCTAGGGCCCCGGATAGAGGAAACACCATATATTTT.

Many counts were recorded for this clonotype. This chain links TRBV30 with TRBJ1-3; D is perhaps TRBD1 (6 bases). Trimming pared 5 bases from V and 4 bases from J, leaving 12 bases between. CDR1 is GTSNPN, CDR2 SVGIG, per germline (reference sequence). The CDR3 length is 13 residues. The CDR3 loop reads CAWEQGAGNTIYF. CDR3 bases: TGTGCCTGGGAACAGGGAGCCGGAAACACCATATATTTT.

The table lists this clonotype with many counts. The V call is TRBV5-1, the J call TRBJ1-1; D is unresolved. The CDR3 runs to 13 residues. V was cut by 4 bases and J by 1 base, with 8 bases left in between. Germline lookup yields CDR1 SGHRS and CDR2 YFSETQ. The CDR3 region has the DNA TGCGCCAGCAGCCCCGCGGAGAACACTGAAGCTTTCTTT. It codes for CASSPAENTEAFF.

At least ten counts were recorded for this clonotype. The chain carries TRBV9 and TRBJ2-7; TRBD1 matches 7 bases. The CDR3 has 14 residues. The V gene end was trimmed by 3 bases and the J gene end by 4 bases; junction bases not matched to a gene: 7. The germline CDR1 and CDR2 sequences are SGDLS and YYNGEE. In nucleotides, the CDR3 is TGTGCCAGCAGCGCCTCCGGGACAGCTTACGAGCAGTACTTC. It encodes CASSASGTAYEQYF.

The gene calls are TRBV24-1 and TRBJ1-5; D may be TRBD1 (5 bases). This CDR3 comprises 14 residues. Germline V lookup: CDR1 KGHDR, CDR2 SFDVKD. Between the trimmed V and J ends, which lost 3 bases and 7 bases, there was a span of 12 bases. CDR3: CATSDGRWGQPQHF. CDR3 DNA sequence: TGTGCCACCAGTGATGGACGGTGGGGCCAGCCCCAGCATTTT.

About this clonotype itself: The junction differs from germline at one of its ends, possibly a read error. V and J are TRBV6-2 or TRBV6-3 and TRBJ2-5; D could derive from TRBD1 or TRBD2 (5 bases each). The CDR3 has 16 amino acids. The V gene's germline CDR1 is MNHEY and CDR2 SVGEGT. In DNA form, the CDR3 reads TGTGCCAGCAGTTACTCGACGTGGTGGGACCAGGAGACCCAGTACTTC. Amino acids: CASSYSTWWDQETQYF.

This clonotype was counted ten times or more. The gene calls are TRBV4-3 and TRBJ1-2; the D gene is possibly TRBD1 (6 bases). Deletions cut 1 base from V and 6 bases from J, with 12 bases between. This CDR3 is built from 14 residues. Germline V gene data show CDR1 as LGHNA and CDR2 as YSLEER. The CDR3 region has the DNA TGCGCCAGCAGCCAAGTCCGCCAGGGGCATGGCTACACCTTC. Protein product: CASSQVRQGHGYTF.

The V call is TRBV2, the J call TRBJ1-2; the D is unclear. The CDR3 is 13 amino acids. CDR1 and CDR2 from the germline V gene are SNHLY and FYNNEI. V was pared by 6 bases and J by 1 base, with 9 bases between. The CDR3 here is CASSQAVNYGYTF. Written as DNA, the CDR3 is TGTGCCAGCAGCCAGGCCGTTAACTATGGCTACACCTTC.

This clonotype was picked up many times. This rearrangement joins TRBV2 to TRBJ2-7; unclear D gene. The CDR3 is 12 residues long. The germline CDR1 and CDR2 sequences are SNHLY and FYNNEI. Trimming took off 0 bases at V and 6 bases at J, with 6 bases between the two ends. CDR3 bases: TGTGCCAGCAGTGAAGCTGGCAGCGAGCAGTACTTC. Residues: CASSEAGSEQYF.

This clonotype was counted at least ten times. This chain uses TRBV28 with TRBJ1-2; D is possibly TRBD1 (6 bases). Germline V gene sequence: CDR1 MDHEN, CDR2 SYDVKM. This CDR3 comprises 13 residues. The V gene lost 2 bases and the J gene lost 5 bases, with 9 bases spanning the gap. CDR3 sequence reads: CASSLTGRYGYTF. The CDR3 DNA sequence: TGTGCCAGCAGTTTAACAGGGAGATATGGCTACACCTTC.